This TCR beta chain is drawn from a study of monozygotic twins with inflammatory bowel disease. The authors made each sample's cDNA in eight separate reactions. TCRdb reprocessed the 5' RACE reads, with one entry per CDR3 protein and no DNA. Reported are just over 300,000 distinct CDR3 sequences; the ten largest clones contain 5% to 6%. The sample taken for sequencing was blood. The origin of this receptor is a human donor with ulcerative colitis or Crohn's disease, or a healthy co-twin of an affected twin (not recorded which).

The CDR3 spells CASSLGSSNNEQFF. The gene calls are TRBV27 and TRBJ2-1. Germline V gene data show CDR1 as MNHEY and CDR2 as SMNVEV (reference sequence). The CDR3 covers 14 residues.